The rows below give T cell receptor beta chains drawn from one sample of a study of blood T cells in healthy people across ages. TCRdb reanalysed the 5' RACE reads using MiXCR and keeps one entry per CDR3 protein. The sample yields 780,000 or so distinct CDR3 sequences, 56% seen once. The material sequenced was blood. These receptors all stem from a man aged 40-49 years in good health. Both conserved end residues are part of each CDR3. Each record gives: clone size, J gene, D gene, V gene, CDR3 DNA, CDR3 protein. The D gene is left open where the match is weak. Not all rows give a size; the values are once, few, many and, for expanded clones, a class.

clone size: -
J gene: TRBJ1-6
D gene: -
V gene: TRBV5-5
CDR3 DNA: TGTGCCAGCGCCCCAGAAGTCAGGGGAGGCTCACCCCTCCACTTT
CDR3 protein: CASAPEVRGGSPLHF

clone size: many
J gene: TRBJ2-7
D gene: -
V gene: TRBV12-3/TRBV12-4
CDR3 DNA: TGTGCCAGCAGCGCAGGGTCCTACGAGCAGTACTTC
CDR3 protein: CASSAGSYEQYF

clone size: -
J gene: TRBJ1-5
D gene: -
V gene: TRBV11-2
CDR3 DNA: TGTGCCAGCAGCTTAGATGCCGGGGTAGGTCAGCCCCAGCATTTT
CDR3 protein: CASSLDAGVGQPQHF

clone size: -
J gene: TRBJ1-2
D gene: -
V gene: TRBV7-9
CDR3 DNA: TGTACCAGCAGCTCAACAATGGCGGGGGTATCCTATGGCTACACCTTC
CDR3 protein: CTSSSTMAGVSYGYTF

clone size: few
J gene: TRBJ2-7
D gene: TRBD2
V gene: TRBV28
CDR3 DNA: TGTGCCATTCTGAGCCCCAGCGGGAGTCGCTACGAGCAGTACTTC
CDR3 protein: CAILSPSGSRYEQYF

clone size: few
J gene: TRBJ2-1
D gene: TRBD2
V gene: TRBV5-1
CDR3 DNA: TGCGCCAGCAGCTTGAGCGGGAGGGGGGACAATGAGCAGTTCTTC
CDR3 protein: CASSLSGRGDNEQFF

clone size: few
J gene: TRBJ2-7
D gene: -
V gene: TRBV28
CDR3 DNA: TGTGCCAGCAGACGAATTGGCGGGACATATTCCACCTACGAGCAGTACTTC
CDR3 protein: CASRRIGGTYSTYEQYF

clone size: few
J gene: TRBJ1-4
D gene: TRBD1
V gene: TRBV4-1
CDR3 DNA: TGCGCCAGCAGCCAAGACCTTGGGACAGGGGAAAAACTGTTTTTT
CDR3 protein: CASSQDLGTGEKLFF

clone size: -
J gene: TRBJ2-7
D gene: -
V gene: TRBV6-5
CDR3 DNA: TGTGCCAGCAGTTACTCGGTAGCCCTCGGCTACGAGCAGTACTTC
CDR3 protein: CASSYSVALGYEQYF

clone size: -
J gene: TRBJ1-6
D gene: -
V gene: TRBV3-1
CDR3 DNA: TGTGCCAGCAGCCAAGAGTTGCGGTTAGGGCTTAATAATTCACCCCCCCACTTT
CDR3 protein: CASSQELRLGLNNSPPHF

clone size: few
J gene: TRBJ2-1
D gene: -
V gene: TRBV5-5
CDR3 DNA: TGTGCCAGCAGTAAGAGGGAAACGGGCAATGAGCAGTTCTTC
CDR3 protein: CASSKRETGNEQFF

clone size: -
J gene: TRBJ2-3
D gene: TRBD1
V gene: TRBV12-3/TRBV12-4
CDR3 DNA: TGTGCCAGCAGTTTAACGGGACAGGGAGGCATAGATACGCAGTATTTT
CDR3 protein: CASSLTGQGGIDTQYF

clone size: -
J gene: TRBJ2-7
D gene: -
V gene: TRBV7-3
CDR3 DNA: TGTGCCAGCAGCTTGTCCGACTGGCCCTACGAGCAGTACTTC
CDR3 protein: CASSLSDWPYEQYF

clone size: -
J gene: TRBJ2-1
D gene: TRBD2
V gene: TRBV6-4
CDR3 DNA: TGTGCCAGCAGTGACTCGCTAGCGGGGGGAGGTGAGCAGTTCTTC
CDR3 protein: CASSDSLAGGGEQFF

clone size: once
J gene: TRBJ2-4
D gene: TRBD1
V gene: TRBV7-9
CDR3 DNA: TGTGCCAGCAGCTTATTATCGGTACGGACAGGGTATGCCAAAAACATTCAGTACTTC
CDR3 protein: CASSLLSVRTGYAKNIQYF

clone size: -
J gene: TRBJ1-5
D gene: TRBD1
V gene: TRBV7-2
CDR3 DNA: TGTGCCAGCAGCCTGCAGGGGGTCGGCAATCAGCCCCAGCATTTT
CDR3 protein: CASSLQGVGNQPQHF

clone size: few
J gene: TRBJ1-2
D gene: TRBD1
V gene: TRBV20-1
CDR3 DNA: TGCAGTGCTACCTTACCTACAGGGGCACGAGGCTACACCTTC
CDR3 protein: CSATLPTGARGYTF

clone size: -
J gene: TRBJ2-3
D gene: -
V gene: TRBV30
CDR3 DNA: TGTGCCTGGCTGGGTGGTACGCAGTATTTT
CDR3 protein: CAWLGGTQYF

clone size: few
J gene: TRBJ1-2
D gene: -
V gene: TRBV11-3
CDR3 DNA: TGTGCCAGCAGCTTAGACTTTAACTATGGCTACACCTTC
CDR3 protein: CASSLDFNYGYTF

clone size: -
J gene: TRBJ2-5
D gene: TRBD1
V gene: TRBV7-2
CDR3 DNA: TGTGCCAGCACTCAATCAGGGACAGGACAAGAGACCCAGTACTTC
CDR3 protein: CASTQSGTGQETQYF

clone size: -
J gene: TRBJ2-5
D gene: -
V gene: TRBV3-1
CDR3 DNA: TGTGCCAGCAGCCAAGTGCGTACAGGAGACTTCCAAGAGACCCAGTACTTC
CDR3 protein: CASSQVRTGDFQETQYF

clone size: -
J gene: TRBJ1-5
D gene: TRBD1
V gene: TRBV12-3/TRBV12-4
CDR3 DNA: TGTGCCAGCAGTTACGGGACAGGCAATCAGCCCCAGCATTTT
CDR3 protein: CASSYGTGNQPQHF

clone size: once
J gene: TRBJ2-5
D gene: TRBD2
V gene: TRBV24-1
CDR3 DNA: TGTGCCACCAGTGATTTGAATGCGCGGGAGTTTGATGAGCAGTACTTC
CDR3 protein: CATSDLNAREFDEQYF

clone size: -
J gene: TRBJ2-4
D gene: -
V gene: TRBV4-3
CDR3 DNA: TGCGCCAGCAGCCAAGATCTGGGTCGTGCTCAGTACTTC
CDR3 protein: CASSQDLGRAQYF

clone size: -
J gene: TRBJ2-7
D gene: TRBD2
V gene: TRBV20-1
CDR3 DNA: TGCAGTGCTGGGGACCGGGGACTAGGTGGTTACGAGCAGTACTTC
CDR3 protein: CSAGDRGLGGYEQYF

clone size: -
J gene: TRBJ2-7
D gene: -
V gene: TRBV3-1
CDR3 DNA: TGTGCCAGCAGCCAAGGCCGCCGGGAGCTCTACAATGAGCAGTACTTC
CDR3 protein: CASSQGRRELYNEQYF

clone size: -
J gene: TRBJ2-5
D gene: TRBD2
V gene: TRBV20-1
CDR3 DNA: TGCAGTAAAAAGATCCAGCGGGGACTCCCGTACCAAGAGACCCAGTACTTC
CDR3 protein: CSKKIQRGLPYQETQYF